The T cell receptor beta chain under discussion was sequenced for a study of liver allograft versus peripheral blood T cells. Study context: Comparative analysis was performed on T cell receptor repertoires from transplanted livers and from recipients' peripheral blood.

TCRdb analysed the reads with MiXCR anew, one entry per CDR3 protein. The table records around 2,000 distinct CDR3 sequences, around 18% of them present only once. By its share, this clonotype is medium-sized. As yet, its antigen is unknown. General study points: Intragraft T cell receptor repertoires of liver allografts were reported to differ from peripheral blood repertoires.

Germline V gives CDR1 SGHDT, CDR2 YYEEEE. Trimming shortened V by 6 bases and J by 3 bases, and 12 bases separated the two germline ends. The CDR3 has 13 residues. The chain joins TRBV5-6 to TRBJ1-2; TRBD1 is a possible D gene (5 bases). This receptor was obtained from a human patient who had a liver transplant. Some T cells may possibly be graft donor cells. CDR3 sequence (DNA): TGTGCCAGCAATCAGCAGGGAGACTATGGCTACACCTTC. Amino acids: CASNQQGDYGYTF.